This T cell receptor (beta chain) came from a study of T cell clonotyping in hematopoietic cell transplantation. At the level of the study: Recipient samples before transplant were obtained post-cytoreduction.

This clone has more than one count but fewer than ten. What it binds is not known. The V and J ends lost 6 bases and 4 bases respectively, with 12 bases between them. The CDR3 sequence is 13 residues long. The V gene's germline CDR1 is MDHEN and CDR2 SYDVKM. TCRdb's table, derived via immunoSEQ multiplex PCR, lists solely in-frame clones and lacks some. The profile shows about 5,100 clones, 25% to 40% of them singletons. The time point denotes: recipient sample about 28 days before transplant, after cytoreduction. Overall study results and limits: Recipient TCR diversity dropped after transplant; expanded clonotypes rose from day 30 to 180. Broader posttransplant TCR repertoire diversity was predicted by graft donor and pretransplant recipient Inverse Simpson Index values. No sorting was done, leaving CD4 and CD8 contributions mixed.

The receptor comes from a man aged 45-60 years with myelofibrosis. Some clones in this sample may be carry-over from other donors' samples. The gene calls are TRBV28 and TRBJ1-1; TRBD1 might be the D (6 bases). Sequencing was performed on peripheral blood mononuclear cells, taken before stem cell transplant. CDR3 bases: TGTGCCAGCAGCTCGGGACAAACCACTGAAGCTTTCTTT. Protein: CASSSGQTTEAFF.